This is a list of T cell receptor beta chains from one sample in a study of blood T cell repertoires in COVID-19. Produced via immunoSEQ multiplex PCR; TCRdb's table is partial and in-frame only. Altogether under 75,000 clones are present, over 75% being singletons, with the ten largest covering 9.5% to 13%. Sequencing was done on a sample of peripheral blood. These receptors were taken from a woman aged 18-35 years with acute or convalescent COVID-19. The CDR3 runs from the conserved cysteine through the conserved F or W. Each record gives: J gene, clone size, V gene, D gene, CDR3 DNA, CDR3 protein. The D gene is left open where the match is weak. For some rows the clone size is stated as once, few or many, or as a class when expanded; others skip it.

J: TRBJ1-5
size: once
V: TRBV3-1/TRBV3-2
D: NA
DNA: TGTGCCAGCAAGGGGATCTATAGCAATCAGCCCCAGCATTTT
CDR3: CASKGIYSNQPQHF

J: TRBJ2-7
size: NA
V: TRBV6-2/TRBV6-3
D: NA
DNA: TGTGCCAGCAGTTCGGGACTCACGGAGGCCGAGCAGTACTTC
CDR3: CASSSGLTEAEQYF

J: TRBJ2-1
size: NA
V: TRBV18
D: NA
DNA: TGTGCCAGCTCACCCTCCCGACAGGCCCGCTGGGATGAGCAGTTCTTC
CDR3: CASSPSRQARWDEQFF

J: TRBJ1-4
size: NA
V: TRBV7-2
D: TRBD1
DNA: TGTGCCAGCAGCGCACAGGGGGGCGGACATGAAAAACTGTTTTTT
CDR3: CASSAQGGGHEKLFF

J: TRBJ1-1
size: few
V: TRBV18
D: TRBD1
DNA: TGTGCCAGCTCACCACGAGAAGGACAGGAAGGCACTGAAGCTTTCTTT
CDR3: CASSPREGQEGTEAFF

J: TRBJ2-2
size: NA
V: TRBV18
D: NA
DNA: TGTGCCAGCTCACTAGTAGCCGGGGAGCTGTTTTTT
CDR3: CASSLVAGELFF

J: TRBJ1-2
size: NA
V: TRBV18
D: NA
DNA: TGTGCCAGCTCACCACCGGGGGAGGGGTCCTACACCTTC
CDR3: CASSPPGEGSYTF

J: TRBJ2-5
size: NA
V: TRBV11-2
D: NA
DNA: TGTGCCAGCAGGGACGGGAACCCCAGGGAGACCCAGTACTTC
CDR3: CASRDGNPRETQYF

J: TRBJ1-6
size: NA
V: TRBV6-5
D: NA
DNA: TGTGCCAGCAGCGTACAGGATGAGAATTCACCCCTCCACTTT
CDR3: CASSVQDENSPLHF

J: TRBJ1-4
size: NA
V: TRBV6-1
D: NA
DNA: TGTGCCAGCAGTGAATTGGCAGATAATGAAAAACTGTTTTTT
CDR3: CASSELADNEKLFF

J: TRBJ1-5
size: NA
V: TRBV28
D: NA
DNA: TGTGCCAGCAGTTCGGGGGGCGGGTATAGCAATCAGCCCCAGCATTTT
CDR3: CASSSGGGYSNQPQHF

J: TRBJ1-1
size: NA
V: TRBV20-1
D: NA
DNA: TGCAGTGCTAGTTCTGAGGCTGAAGCTTTCTTT
CDR3: CSASSEAEAFF

J: TRBJ2-2
size: NA
V: TRBV9
D: TRBD1
DNA: TGTGCCAGCAGCGTAGTTTCGACAGGGGATGGCACCGGGGAGCTGTTTTTT
CDR3: CASSVVSTGDGTGELFF

J: TRBJ2-7
size: once
V: TRBV5-1
D: NA
DNA: TGCGCCAGCAGCTTGGGGAATCTAGGCGAGCAGTACTTC
CDR3: CASSLGNLGEQYF

J: TRBJ2-1
size: NA
V: TRBV5-6
D: TRBD2
DNA: TGTGCCAGCAGCCGGACTAGCGGGATGGGAAATGAGCAGTTCTTC
CDR3: CASSRTSGMGNEQFF

J: TRBJ2-7
size: NA
V: TRBV29-1
D: TRBD1
DNA: TGCAGCGTTGAAGATACCGGGACAGGGGGCTACGAGCAGTACTTC
CDR3: CSVEDTGTGGYEQYF

J: TRBJ2-1
size: few
V: TRBV18
D: TRBD2
DNA: TGTGCCAGCTCACAAATAGCGGGGGGGACAAACAATGAGCAGTTCTTC
CDR3: CASSQIAGGTNNEQFF

J: TRBJ2-7
size: NA
V: TRBV11-2
D: NA
DNA: TGTGCCAGCAGCCCACAGGGTAACTCGAGGGCTTACGAGCAGTACTTC
CDR3: CASSPQGNSRAYEQYF

J: TRBJ2-3
size: NA
V: TRBV5-1
D: NA
DNA: TGCGCCAGCAGCTGGGGCCCTTCATATACGCAGTATTTT
CDR3: CASSWGPSYTQYF

J: TRBJ2-1
size: NA
V: TRBV5-1
D: NA
DNA: TGCGCCAGCAGCTTGGTGGTGGACTACGAGCAGTTCTTC
CDR3: CASSLVVDYEQFF

J: TRBJ1-6
size: NA
V: TRBV7-9
D: NA
DNA: TGTGCCAGCAGCTTACCGGGGTTCAATTCACCCCTCCACTTT
CDR3: CASSLPGFNSPLHF

J: TRBJ1-6
size: once
V: TRBV6-2/TRBV6-3
D: TRBD1
DNA: TGTGCCAGCAGCGACAGGGGGTCCTATAATTCACCCCTCCACTTT
CDR3: CASSDRGSYNSPLHF

J: TRBJ2-1
size: NA
V: TRBV5-1
D: NA
DNA: TGCGCCAGCAGGAGGAATAATGAGCAGTTCTTC
CDR3: CASRRNNEQFF

J: TRBJ1-4
size: NA
V: TRBV19
D: TRBD1
DNA: TGTGCCAGTAGTATCACTCCGGGACAGACTAATGAAAAACTGTTTTTT
CDR3: CASSITPGQTNEKLFF